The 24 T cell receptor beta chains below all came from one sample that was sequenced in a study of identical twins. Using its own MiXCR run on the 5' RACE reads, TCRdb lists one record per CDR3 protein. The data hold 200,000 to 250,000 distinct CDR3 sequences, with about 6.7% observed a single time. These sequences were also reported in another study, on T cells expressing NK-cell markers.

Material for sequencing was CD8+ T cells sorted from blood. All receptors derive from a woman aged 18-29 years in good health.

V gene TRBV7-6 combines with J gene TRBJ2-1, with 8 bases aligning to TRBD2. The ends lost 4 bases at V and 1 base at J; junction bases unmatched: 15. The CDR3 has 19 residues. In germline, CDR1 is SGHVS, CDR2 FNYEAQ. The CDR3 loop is CASSSTRSIGGGSYNEQFF. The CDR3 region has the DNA TGTGCCAGCAGCTCGACGAGATCCATCGGCGGGGGGTCCTACAATGAGCAGTTCTTC.

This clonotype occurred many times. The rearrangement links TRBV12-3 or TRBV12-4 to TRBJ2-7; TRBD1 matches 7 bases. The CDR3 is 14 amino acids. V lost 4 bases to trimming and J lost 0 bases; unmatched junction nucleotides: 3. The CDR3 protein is CASSSGGLSYEQYF. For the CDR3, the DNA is TGTGCCAGCAGTTCAGGGGGTCTCTCCTACGAGCAGTACTTC.

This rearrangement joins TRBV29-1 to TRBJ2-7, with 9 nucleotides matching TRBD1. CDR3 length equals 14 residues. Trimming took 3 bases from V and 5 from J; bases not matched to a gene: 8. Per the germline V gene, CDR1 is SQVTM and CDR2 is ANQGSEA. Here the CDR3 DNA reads TGCAGCGTTGATCTGACAGGGGGGAGGAACGAGCAGTACTTC. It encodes CSVDLTGGRNEQYF.

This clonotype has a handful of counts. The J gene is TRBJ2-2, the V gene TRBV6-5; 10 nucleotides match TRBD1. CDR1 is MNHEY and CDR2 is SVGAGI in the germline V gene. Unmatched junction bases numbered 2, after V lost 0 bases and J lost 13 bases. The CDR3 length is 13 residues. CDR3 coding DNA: TGTGCCAGCAGTTACTCGACAGGGGGCGGGCTGTTTTTT. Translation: CASSYSTGGGLFF.

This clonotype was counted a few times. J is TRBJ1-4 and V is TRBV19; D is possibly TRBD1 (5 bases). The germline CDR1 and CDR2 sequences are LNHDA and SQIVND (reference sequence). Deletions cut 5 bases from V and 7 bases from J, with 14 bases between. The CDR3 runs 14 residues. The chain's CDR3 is CASSLRVEGEKLFF. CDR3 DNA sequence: TGTGCCAGTAGTCTCAGGGTGGAGGGTGAAAAACTGTTTTTT.

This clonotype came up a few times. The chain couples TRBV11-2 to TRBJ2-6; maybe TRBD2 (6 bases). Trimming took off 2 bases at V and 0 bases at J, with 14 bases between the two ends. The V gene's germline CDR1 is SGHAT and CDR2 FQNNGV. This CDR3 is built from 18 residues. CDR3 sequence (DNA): TGTGCCAGCAGCTTATTAGCGGAACCCATCTCTGGGGCCAACGTCCTGACTTTC. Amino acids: CASSLLAEPISGANVLTF.

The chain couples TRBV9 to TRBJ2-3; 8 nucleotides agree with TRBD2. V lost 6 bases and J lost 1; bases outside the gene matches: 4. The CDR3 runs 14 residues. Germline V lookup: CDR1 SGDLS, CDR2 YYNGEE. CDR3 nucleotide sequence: TGTGCCAGCACCCCGGGGGGGGGCACAGATACGCAGTATTTT. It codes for CASTPGGGTDTQYF.

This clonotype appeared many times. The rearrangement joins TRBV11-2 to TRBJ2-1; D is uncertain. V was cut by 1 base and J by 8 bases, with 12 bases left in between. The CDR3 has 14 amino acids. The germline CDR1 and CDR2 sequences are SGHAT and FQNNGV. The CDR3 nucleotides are TGTGCCAGCAGCTTAGGAGGCTCTGGGGATGAGCAGTTCTTC. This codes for CASSLGGSGDEQFF.

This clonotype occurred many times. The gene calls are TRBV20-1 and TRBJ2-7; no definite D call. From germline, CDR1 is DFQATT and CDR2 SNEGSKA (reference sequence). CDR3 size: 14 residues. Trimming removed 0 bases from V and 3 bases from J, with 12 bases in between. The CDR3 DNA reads TGCAGTGCTAGAGACTACCAAACGAACTACGAGCAGTACTTC. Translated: CSARDYQTNYEQYF.

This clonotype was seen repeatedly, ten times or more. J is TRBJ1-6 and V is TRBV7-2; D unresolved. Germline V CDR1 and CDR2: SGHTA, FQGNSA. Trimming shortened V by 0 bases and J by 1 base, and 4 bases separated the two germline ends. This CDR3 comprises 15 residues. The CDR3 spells CASSLAVSYNSPLHF. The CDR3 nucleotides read TGTGCCAGCAGCTTAGCAGTTTCCTATAATTCACCCCTCCACTTT.

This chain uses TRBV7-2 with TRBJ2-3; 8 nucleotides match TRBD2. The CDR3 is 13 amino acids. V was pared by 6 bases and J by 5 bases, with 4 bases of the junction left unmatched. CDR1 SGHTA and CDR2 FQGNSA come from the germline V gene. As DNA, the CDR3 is TGTGCCAGCAGTCAGAGCGGGAGAGATACGCAGTATTTT. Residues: CASSQSGRDTQYF.

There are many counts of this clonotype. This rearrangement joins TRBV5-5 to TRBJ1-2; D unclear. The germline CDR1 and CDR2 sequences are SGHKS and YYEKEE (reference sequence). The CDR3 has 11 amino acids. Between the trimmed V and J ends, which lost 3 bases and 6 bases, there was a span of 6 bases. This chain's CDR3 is CASSYGDGYTF. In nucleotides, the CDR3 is TGTGCCAGCAGCTACGGGGATGGCTACACCTTC.

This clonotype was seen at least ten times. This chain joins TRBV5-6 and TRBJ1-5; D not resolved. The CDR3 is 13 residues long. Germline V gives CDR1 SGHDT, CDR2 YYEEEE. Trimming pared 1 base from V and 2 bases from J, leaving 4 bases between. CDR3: CASSLSGNQPQHF. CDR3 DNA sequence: TGTGCCAGCAGCTTGTCGGGCAATCAGCCCCAGCATTTT. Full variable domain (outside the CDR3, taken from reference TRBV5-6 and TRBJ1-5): DAGVTQSPTHLIKTRGQQVTLRCSPKSGHDTVSWYQQALGQGPQFIFQYYEEEERQRGNFPDRFSGHQFPNYSSELNVNALLLGDSALYLCASSLSGNQPQHFGDGTRLSIL.

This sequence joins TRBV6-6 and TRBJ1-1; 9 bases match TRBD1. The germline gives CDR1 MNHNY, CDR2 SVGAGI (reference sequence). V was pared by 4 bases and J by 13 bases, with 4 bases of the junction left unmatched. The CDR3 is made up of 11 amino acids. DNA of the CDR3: TGTGCCAGCAGTTTCACAGGGGGCAATTTCTTT. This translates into CASSFTGGNFF.

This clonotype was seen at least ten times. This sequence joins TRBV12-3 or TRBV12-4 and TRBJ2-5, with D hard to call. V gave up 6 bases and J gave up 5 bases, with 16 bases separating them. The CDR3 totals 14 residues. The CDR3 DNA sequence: TGTGCCAGCAGCCCTACGGGCTCAGCTGAGACCCAGTACTTC. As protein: CASSPTGSAETQYF.

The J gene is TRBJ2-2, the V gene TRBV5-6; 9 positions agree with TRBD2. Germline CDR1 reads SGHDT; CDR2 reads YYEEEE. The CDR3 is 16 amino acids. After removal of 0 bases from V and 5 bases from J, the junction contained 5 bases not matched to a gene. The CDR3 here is CASSLELAGRTGELFF. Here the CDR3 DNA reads TGTGCCAGCAGCTTGGAACTAGCGGGCCGTACCGGGGAGCTGTTTTTT.

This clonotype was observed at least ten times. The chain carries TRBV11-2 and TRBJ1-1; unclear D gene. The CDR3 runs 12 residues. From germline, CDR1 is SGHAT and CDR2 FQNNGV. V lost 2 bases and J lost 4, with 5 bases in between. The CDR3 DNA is TGTGCCAGCAGCTTACTGCTCACTGAAGCTTTCTTT. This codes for CASSLLLTEAFF.

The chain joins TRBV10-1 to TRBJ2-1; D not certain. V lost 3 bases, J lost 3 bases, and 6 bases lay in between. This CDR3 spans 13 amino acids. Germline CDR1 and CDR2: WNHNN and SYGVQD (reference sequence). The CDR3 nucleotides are TGCGCCAGCAGTGACGCGATCTACAATGAGCAGTTCTTC. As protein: CASSDAIYNEQFF.

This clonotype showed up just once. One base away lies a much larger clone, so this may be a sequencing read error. CDR3 in DNA: TGTGCCAGCAGCTTAGAAGATGGGCAGTTCTTC. Its protein product is CASSLEDGQFF. J is TRBJ2-1 and V is TRBV7-8; no clear D. Germline V lookup: CDR1 SGHVS, CDR2 FQNEAQ. This CDR3 region has 11 residues. Trimming shortened V by 1 base and J by 12 bases, and 7 bases separated the two germline ends.

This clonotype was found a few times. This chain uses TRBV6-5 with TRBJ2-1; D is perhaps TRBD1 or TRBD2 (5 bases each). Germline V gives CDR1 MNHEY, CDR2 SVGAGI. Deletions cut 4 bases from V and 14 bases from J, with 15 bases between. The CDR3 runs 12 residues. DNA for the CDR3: TGTGCCAGCAGTTCCATACAGGAGGCGGAGTTCTTC. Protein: CASSSIQEAEFF.

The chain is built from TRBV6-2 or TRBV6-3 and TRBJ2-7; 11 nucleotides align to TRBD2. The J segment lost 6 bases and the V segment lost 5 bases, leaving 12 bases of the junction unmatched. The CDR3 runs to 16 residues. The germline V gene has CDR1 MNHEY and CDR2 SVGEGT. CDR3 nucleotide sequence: TGTGCCAGCAGTGCCGCGATACTAGCGGGAGTCACCGAGCAGTACTTC. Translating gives CASSAAILAGVTEQYF.

CDR3 DNA: TGCGCCAGCAGCCAAGGAAAAGGGGAATCCGAGCAGTACTTC. This codes for CASSQGKGESEQYF. The gene calls are TRBV4-1 and TRBJ2-7; TRBD1 is a possible D gene (5 bases). With 1 base removed from V and 6 bases from J, the gap between germline ends came to 13 bases. In germline, CDR1 is MGHRA, CDR2 YSYEKL. The CDR3 consists of 14 residues.

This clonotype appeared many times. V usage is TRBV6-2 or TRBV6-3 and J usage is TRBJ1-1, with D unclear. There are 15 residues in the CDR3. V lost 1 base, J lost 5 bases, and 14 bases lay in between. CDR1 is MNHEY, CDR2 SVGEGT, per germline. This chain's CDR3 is CASSYFSGGWTEAFF. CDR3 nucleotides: TGTGCCAGCAGTTACTTTTCAGGTGGCTGGACTGAAGCTTTCTTT.

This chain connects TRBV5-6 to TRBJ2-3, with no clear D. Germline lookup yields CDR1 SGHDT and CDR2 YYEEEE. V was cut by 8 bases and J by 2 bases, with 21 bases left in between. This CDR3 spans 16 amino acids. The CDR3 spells CARSLGLLVITDTQYF. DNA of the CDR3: TGTGCCAGGAGTCTCGGGCTCCTCGTTATCACAGATACGCAGTATTTT.